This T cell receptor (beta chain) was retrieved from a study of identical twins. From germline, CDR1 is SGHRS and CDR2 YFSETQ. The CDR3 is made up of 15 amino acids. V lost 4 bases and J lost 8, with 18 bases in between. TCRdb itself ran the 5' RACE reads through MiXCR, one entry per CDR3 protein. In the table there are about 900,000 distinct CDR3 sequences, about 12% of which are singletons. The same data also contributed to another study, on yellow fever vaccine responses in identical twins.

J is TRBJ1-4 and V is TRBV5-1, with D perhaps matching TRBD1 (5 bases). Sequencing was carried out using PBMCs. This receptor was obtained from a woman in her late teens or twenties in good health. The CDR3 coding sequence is TGCGCCAGCAGCGAAGGACACCCGGCTACGGAAAAACTGTTTTTT. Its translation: CASSEGHPATEKLFF.